A selection of T cell receptor beta chains follows, all from one sample in a study of cytomegalovirus exposure and HLA in healthy donors. Using immunoSEQ multiplex PCR, the repertoire was profiled, and TCRdb retains in-frame clones only, with some absent. The profile shows about 160,000 clones, 75% to 90% of them singletons. The material sequenced was PBMCs. These receptors all stem from a girl aged 2-10 years in good health and CMV-seropositive. Both conserved end residues are part of each CDR3. D genes are given only for firm matches. Expanded clones get a size class; other rows say once, few or many, or leave the size out.

d_call	clone_size	cdr3_length	v_call	j_call	cdr3_aa	cdr3_nt
-	-	11	TRBV30	TRBJ1-2	CAWSSVYGYTF	TGTGCCTGGAGCTCCGTCTATGGCTACACCTTC
TRBD2	-	17	TRBV18	TRBJ2-7	CASSPKWYSGRAYEQYF	TGTGCCAGCTCACCTAAATGGTACAGCGGGAGGGCCTACGAGCAGTACTTC
-	-	14	TRBV6-4	TRBJ1-1	CASSPSGLNTEAFF	TGTGCCAGCAGCCCCTCAGGTTTGAACACTGAAGCTTTCTTT
TRBD2	-	14	TRBV29-1	TRBJ2-5	CSVEDWEGKETQYF	TGCAGCGTTGAAGATTGGGAGGGAAAAGAGACCCAGTACTTC
TRBD1	once	16	TRBV7-6	TRBJ1-2	CASSLYGGTANYGYTF	TGTGCCAGCAGCTTATACGGCGGGACAGCTAACTATGGCTACACCTTC
-	-	16	TRBV30	TRBJ2-5	CAWSIWRGRGGETQYF	TGTGCCTGGAGTATCTGGAGAGGGAGAGGAGGAGAGACCCAGTACTTC
-	few	14	TRBV6-5	TRBJ2-2	CASSRTIITGELFF	TGTGCCAGCAGCAGGACTATCATCACCGGGGAGCTGTTTTTT
TRBD1	-	12	TRBV30	TRBJ1-2	CAWSADRGGYTF	TGTGCCTGGAGTGCGGACAGGGGCGGCTACACCTTC
-	-	10	TRBV20-1	TRBJ1-1	CSARRNEAFF	TGCAGTGCCCGGAGGAATGAAGCTTTCTTT
-	once	13	TRBV2	TRBJ2-1	CASSEDFSNEQFF	TGTGCCAGCAGTGAAGATTTTAGCAATGAGCAGTTCTTC
TRBD2	-	15	TRBV6-1	TRBJ2-7	CASSDSSGSSYEQYF	TGTGCCAGCAGTGATTCTAGCGGGAGCTCCTACGAGCAGTACTTC
-	-	14	TRBV7-6	TRBJ2-3	CASSLALASDTQYF	TGTGCCAGCAGCTTAGCGCTAGCGTCAGATACGCAGTATTTT
TRBD2	-	16	TRBV29-1	TRBJ2-1	CSVFVGAGGEYNEQFF	TGCAGCGTCTTTGTCGGCGCGGGAGGGGAGTACAATGAGCAGTTCTTC
TRBD2	-	16	TRBV30	TRBJ2-7	CAWTHSRTSGRHEQYF	TGTGCCTGGACCCATTCTCGGACTAGCGGGAGGCACGAGCAGTACTTC
-	-	15	TRBV25-1	TRBJ2-1	CASSGGEQGNNEQFF	TGTGCCAGCAGTGGCGGTGAACAGGGCAACAATGAGCAGTTCTTC
TRBD1	-	15	TRBV27	TRBJ2-7	CASSRQGAGPYEQYF	TGTGCCAGCAGTCGACAGGGGGCGGGACCTTACGAGCAGTACTTC
-	-	15	TRBV5-6	TRBJ1-2	CASSPYGGSNYGYTF	TGTGCCAGCAGCCCCTACGGAGGATCTAACTATGGCTACACCTTC
-	-	17	TRBV30	TRBJ1-5	CAWSAATGFGGNQPQHF	TGTGCCTGGAGTGCAGCCACAGGGTTCGGGGGCAATCAGCCCCAGCATTTT
-	-	16	TRBV7-8	TRBJ1-5	CASSPNRKDSNQPQHF	TGTGCCAGCAGCCCGAACAGGAAGGATAGCAATCAGCCCCAGCATTTT
-	-	14	TRBV28	TRBJ2-7	CASSTTGSSYEQYF	TGTGCCAGCAGTACGACAGGAAGCTCCTACGAGCAGTACTTC
TRBD2	-	15	TRBV2	TRBJ2-2	CASIPLAGTSGELFF	TGTGCCAGCATTCCCCTAGCGGGAACTAGTGGGGAGCTGTTTTTT
TRBD1	-	14	TRBV7-3	TRBJ1-1	CASSSTGLNTEAFF	TGTGCCAGCAGCTCGACAGGGTTGAACACTGAAGCTTTCTTT
TRBD2	-	16	TRBV7-6	TRBJ2-3	CASSFMSGMGTDTQYF	TGTGCCAGCAGCTTTATGAGCGGGATGGGCACAGATACGCAGTATTTT
TRBD1	-	13	TRBV5-1	TRBJ2-7	CASSPDRVYEQYF	TGCGCCAGCAGCCCCGACAGGGTTTACGAGCAGTACTTC
TRBD2	-	18	TRBV5-4	TRBJ2-1	CASSSGTSGIRRLNEQFF	TGTGCCAGCAGCTCCGGGACTAGCGGGATTCGGCGGTTGAATGAGCAGTTCTTC
-	few	16	TRBV7-2	TRBJ2-6	CASSQDGTSGANVLTF	TGTGCCAGCAGCCAAGATGGGACATCTGGGGCCAACGTCCTGACTTTC
TRBD1	-	15	TRBV5-4	TRBJ2-5	CASSSGTGGKETQYF	TGTGCCAGCAGCTCCGGGACAGGGGGAAAAGAGACCCAGTACTTC
TRBD2	-	15	TRBV4-1	TRBJ2-5	CASRAGTRGQETQYF	TGCGCCAGCCGAGCCGGGACTAGAGGCCAAGAGACCCAGTACTTC
-	-	12	TRBV7-9	TRBJ1-1	CASSLARSEAFF	TGTGCCAGCAGCTTAGCAAGGAGTGAAGCTTTCTTT
TRBD1	-	14	TRBV7-9	TRBJ1-2	CASSPDRGQNGYTF	TGTGCCAGCAGCCCCGACAGGGGGCAAAATGGCTACACCTTC
-	-	12	TRBV29-1	TRBJ2-2	CSTGLNTGELFF	TGCAGCACTGGACTGAACACCGGGGAGCTGTTTTTT
-	-	11	TRBV20-1	TRBJ2-3	CSARGGDTQYF	TGCAGTGCTAGGGGGGGAGATACGCAGTATTTT
TRBD2	-	15	TRBV7-3	TRBJ2-3	CASSLYSGISDTQYF	TGTGCCAGCAGCTTATATAGCGGGATCTCAGATACGCAGTATTTT
TRBD2	-	17	TRBV4-2	TRBJ2-2	CASSQAASGRRTGELFF	TGTGCCAGCAGCCAAGCGGCTAGCGGGAGGCGGACCGGGGAGCTGTTTTTT
TRBD1	few	12	TRBV2	TRBJ1-2	CAATGDSYGYTF	TGTGCCGCGACAGGGGATAGCTATGGCTACACCTTC
TRBD2	-	16	TRBV4-2	TRBJ2-2	CASSPGTSGLGGELFF	TGTGCCAGCAGCCCCGGGACTAGCGGACTGGGCGGGGAGCTGTTTTTT
TRBD2	-	14	TRBV7-9	TRBJ2-7	CASSLASGRYEQYF	TGTGCCAGCAGCTTAGCTAGCGGGAGATACGAGCAGTACTTC
TRBD2	-	16	TRBV29-1	TRBJ2-5	CSVEGLAGVLQETQYF	TGCAGCGTTGAGGGACTAGCGGGAGTGCTACAAGAGACCCAGTACTTC
TRBD2	-	15	TRBV6-5	TRBJ2-1	CASSSRLAGDNEQFF	TGTGCCAGCAGTTCCCGACTAGCGGGGGACAATGAGCAGTTCTTC
TRBD2	-	14	TRBV2	TRBJ2-5	CASRKGLAGGAQYF	TGTGCCAGCAGGAAGGGACTAGCGGGAGGGGCCCAGTACTTC
-	-	15	TRBV28	TRBJ2-7	CASSLSLPGVYEQYF	TGTGCCAGCAGTTTATCCCTGCCCGGGGTCTACGAGCAGTACTTC
-	-	13	TRBV30	TRBJ2-7	CAWSTGRFDEQYF	TGTGCCTGGAGTACCGGGAGATTTGACGAGCAGTACTTC
-	few	14	TRBV10-3	TRBJ2-5	CAISESSGGETQYF	TGTGCCATCAGTGAGTCTTCCGGGGGTGAGACCCAGTACTTC
TRBD2	-	16	TRBV5-1	TRBJ2-7	CASRLTYSGRVGEQYF	TGCGCCAGCAGGCTAACCTATAGCGGGAGGGTTGGCGAGCAGTACTTC
-	-	17	TRBV27	TRBJ2-2	CASSPLRQDPNTGELFF	TGTGCCAGCAGTCCTCTGAGACAGGACCCGAACACCGGGGAGCTGTTTTTT